The 18 T cell receptor beta chains reported below all come from one sample, sequenced in a study of cytomegalovirus exposure and HLA in healthy donors. 13 Jbeta primers and 60 Vbeta primers were used for the PCR. TCRdb's copy holds only in-frame clones and misses some; the assay was immunoSEQ multiplex PCR. This table lists approximately 50,000 clones. Sequencing used PBMCs. These receptors were obtained from a female donor in good health and CMV-seronegative.

The J gene is TRBJ2-5, the V gene TRBV30, with 7 bases identical to TRBD1. Germline CDR1 is GTSNPN and CDR2 is SVGIG (reference sequence). With V trimmed by 1 base and J by 2 bases, 7 bases remained unmatched. This CDR3 comprises 15 residues. The CDR3 reads CAWSGGTVWQETQYF. As DNA, the CDR3 is TGTGCCTGGAGTGGAGGGACAGTGTGGCAAGAGACCCAGTACTTC.

The chain links TRBV5-1 to TRBJ2-7, with a tentative D call TRBD1 (6 bases). The CDR3 has 15 amino acids. CDR1 is SGHRS and CDR2 is YFSETQ in the germline V gene. V was pared by 4 bases and J by 0 bases, with 14 bases between. CDR3 loop: CASSAGVPISYEQYF. The CDR3 DNA reads TGCGCCAGCAGCGCAGGGGTCCCAATCTCCTACGAGCAGTACTTC.

J is TRBJ1-2 and V is TRBV29-1; 12 positions agree with TRBD1. Trimming took 8 bases from V and 6 from J; bases not matched to a gene: 7. Germline lookup yields CDR1 SQVTM and CDR2 ANQGSEA. The CDR3 spans 13 residues. The CDR3 bases are TGCAGCATGACCGGGACAGGGGGCCATGGCTACACCTTC. This codes for CSMTGTGGHGYTF.

The chain is built from TRBV9 and TRBJ1-1; 10 bases match TRBD1. Germline assignment: CDR1 SGDLS and CDR2 YYNGEE. This CDR3 is 15 amino acids long. V was pared by 0 bases and J by 3 bases, with 2 bases of the junction left unmatched. The DNA for the CDR3 is TGTGCCAGCAGCGTAGACGGACAGGGGGACACTGAAGCTTTCTTT. Its translation: CASSVDGQGDTEAFF.

The V call is TRBV7-9, the J call TRBJ1-1; D remains unclear. The germline V and J ends were trimmed by 1 base and 3 bases, with 15 bases remaining between them. Germline V gene sequence: CDR1 SEHNR, CDR2 FQNEAQ (reference sequence). The CDR3 length is 16 residues. DNA for the CDR3: TGTGCCAGCAGCTTAGATTCCGGCAGGCGAGACACTGAAGCTTTCTTT. Amino acids: CASSLDSGRRDTEAFF.

About this clone itself: This same CDR3 is encoded by further DNA sequences in the sample. V gene TRBV30 combines with J gene TRBJ2-1; 7 positions match TRBD2. The CDR3 is made up of 14 amino acids. Trimming at V came to 1 base and at J to 1 base, leaving 1 base not matched to a gene. CDR1 and CDR2 from the germline V gene are GTSNPN and SVGIG (reference sequence). Here the CDR3 reads CAWSGGSSYNEQFF. Here the CDR3 DNA reads TGTGCCTGGAGTGGCGGGAGTTCCTACAATGAGCAGTTCTTC.

The rearrangement uses TRBV6-1 and TRBJ1-2; 11 nucleotides match TRBD1. The V gene end was trimmed by 4 bases and the J gene end by 3 bases; junction bases not matched to a gene: 1. The CDR3 has 14 amino acids. Germline CDR1 reads MNHNS; CDR2 reads SASEGT. The CDR3 DNA sequence: TGTGCCAGCAGTGGGACAGGGGGCTACTATGGCTACACCTTC. Protein sequence: CASSGTGGYYGYTF.

The chain employs TRBV18 and TRBJ2-3, with D tentatively TRBD1 (6 bases). The CDR3 sequence is 16 residues long. Trimming left V 5 bases short and J 1 base short, with 16 bases between. Germline values: CDR1 KGHSH, CDR2 LQKENI. For the CDR3, the DNA is TGTGCCAGCTCATTAAGGCCCAGGGGCGGCACAGATACGCAGTATTTT. Its translation is CASSLRPRGGTDTQYF.

The J gene is TRBJ1-1, the V gene TRBV11-3, with D unclear. Germline-derived CDR1 and CDR2 are SGHNT and YENEEA. The CDR3 has 14 residues. Trimming took off 3 bases at V and 0 bases at J, with 8 bases between the two ends. CDR3 sequence (DNA): TGTGCCAGCAGCTTTACGGGGATGAACACTGAAGCTTTCTTT. Protein: CASSFTGMNTEAFF.

CDR3 region: CASSQEQGGQTQYF. CDR3 coding DNA: TGTGCCAGCAGCCAAGAACAAGGCGGGCAGACCCAGTACTTC. The chain recombines TRBV4-2 with TRBJ2-5; a weak D match, TRBD2 (5 bases). The CDR3 sequence is 14 residues long. Trimming took 0 bases from V and 6 from J, leaving 11 bases between them. In germline, CDR1 is LGHNA, CDR2 YNFKEQ.

CDR3 residues: CATSGGVLVNTEAFF. CDR3 DNA: TGTGCCACTTCAGGGGGCGTATTAGTGAACACTGAAGCTTTCTTT. V is TRBV6-1 and J is TRBJ1-1; 8 bases agree with TRBD1. Germline CDR1 is MNHNS and CDR2 is SASEGT. The length of the CDR3 is 15 residues. J lost 0 bases, V lost 10 bases, and 10 bases had no gene match.

V and J are TRBV19 and TRBJ1-2; TRBD1 aligns across 7 bases. CDR1 and CDR2 (germline): LNHDA, SQIVND (reference sequence). V gave up 7 bases and J gave up 8 bases; unmatched junction bases: 10. The CDR3 consists of 13 residues. CDR3: CASTRGRHRGYTF. The CDR3 bases are TGTGCCAGTACCAGGGGGAGGCACCGAGGCTACACCTTC.

V and J are TRBV7-2 and TRBJ2-7; TRBD2 might be the D (5 bases). The length of the CDR3 is 13 residues. Germline loops: CDR1 SGHTA, CDR2 FQGNSA. Deletions cut 4 bases from V and 3 bases from J, with 10 bases between. CDR3 amino acids: CASSYPRDYEQYF. In DNA, the CDR3 is TGTGCCAGCAGCTACCCGAGGGACTACGAGCAGTACTTC.

This chain uses TRBV4-3 with TRBJ2-7, with 13 nucleotides matching TRBD2. V was pared by 2 bases and J by 5 bases, with 6 bases of the junction left unmatched. The germline V gene encodes CDR1 LGHNA and CDR2 YSLEER. The CDR3 totals 16 residues. The CDR3 DNA sequence: TGCGCCAGCAGCCAATTAACTAGCGGGGGGGCCCACGAGCAGTACTTC. It encodes CASSQLTSGGAHEQYF.

J is TRBJ1-5 and V is TRBV30; no firm D call. The CDR3 loop spans 14 amino acids. V lost 1 base and J lost 3, with 10 bases in between. The germline V gene encodes CDR1 GTSNPN and CDR2 SVGIG (reference sequence). In DNA form, the CDR3 reads TGTGCCTGGAGTGGAGGAGGGAACAATCAGCCCCAGCATTTT. The encoded protein is CAWSGGGNNQPQHF.

The V and J genes are TRBV18 and TRBJ1-3, with 7 bases aligning to TRBD1. V gave up 4 bases and J gave up 0 bases; unmatched junction bases: 12. From germline, CDR1 is KGHSH and CDR2 LQKENI. The CDR3 covers 18 residues. CDR3 coding DNA: TGTGCCAGCTCACTTAGGACAGGCGACTTATCCTCTGGAAACACCATATATTTT. Translated, it gives CASSLRTGDLSSGNTIYF.

This chain uses TRBV4-3 with TRBJ2-5; possibly TRBD1 for D (6 bases). Trimming cost V 1 base and J 3 bases, with 15 bases left between them. Germline V gene sequence: CDR1 LGHNA, CDR2 YSLEER. This CDR3 is built from 16 residues. CDR3 loop: CASSQGRLGQKETQYF. CDR3 DNA sequence: TGCGCCAGCAGCCAAGGGAGATTGGGACAAAAAGAGACCCAGTACTTC.

The chain recombines TRBV18 with TRBJ2-5, with D maybe TRBD1 (5 bases). Trimming shortened V by 2 bases and J by 1 base, and 11 bases separated the two germline ends. CDR3 length: 15 amino acids. Germline V gives CDR1 KGHSH, CDR2 LQKENI. CDR3 DNA sequence: TGTGCCAGCTCACCAGAGAAGGGGTCCCAAGAGACCCAGTACTTC. Translation gives CASSPEKGSQETQYF.